These 6 T cell receptor beta chains were all obtained from the same sample, sequenced in a study of shared clonotypes between healthy human individuals. Repertoires were generated with immunoSEQ multiplex PCR, while TCRdb's copy carries only in-frame clones and drops some. The table has 2 million or so clones, 85% to 95% seen once. Sequencing used naive CD4+ T cells sorted from blood. Noted subset: CD45RA+ positively selected. The source is a man between 18 and 35 years old in good health.

In regard to this clone: Relative to the germline gene, one junction end is altered; a read error may explain this. V is TRBV5-4 and J is TRBJ2-1; 12 bases fit TRBD2. The CDR3 spans 16 residues. CDR1 SGHNT and CDR2 YYREEE come from the germline V gene (reference sequence). The CDR3 protein is CASSLAGLAGTWERFF. The CDR3 DNA is TGTGCCAGCAGCTTGGCGGGACTAGCGGGCACCTGGGAGCGGTTCTTC.

V usage is TRBV29-1 and J usage is TRBJ2-1; D call uncertain. This CDR3 spans 14 amino acids. CDR1 and CDR2 from the germline V gene are SQVTM and ANQGSEA. Trimming cost V 4 bases and J 2 bases, with 12 bases left between them. The CDR3 DNA reads TGCAGCGTTGGCGGTGAGACGCCCTACAATGAGCAGTTCTTC. This sequence encodes CSVGGETPYNEQFF.

The chain is built from TRBV5-4 and TRBJ1-1; D might be TRBD1 (6 bases). The germline V gene encodes CDR1 SGHNT and CDR2 YYREEE (reference sequence). Between the trimmed V and J ends, which lost 4 bases and 5 bases, there was a span of 15 bases. The CDR3 has 14 amino acids. The CDR3 reads CASSRPGGGTEAFF. Written as DNA, the CDR3 is TGTGCCAGCAGCCGCCCAGGAGGGGGTACTGAAGCTTTCTTT.

CDR3: CASTRPGTGEKLFF. CDR3 bases: TGTGCCAGCACCCGTCCGGGGACCGGAGAAAAACTGTTTTTT. The rearrangement joins TRBV11-2 to TRBJ1-4; TRBD1 might be the D (5 bases). Germline CDR1 and CDR2: SGHAT and FQNNGV. Trimming removed 7 bases at V and 8 bases at J, with 17 bases between. The CDR3 loop spans 14 amino acids.

The V and J genes are TRBV30 and TRBJ2-2, with D hard to call. This CDR3 comprises 13 residues. V lost 0 bases and J 5 bases, leaving 7 bases between the germline ends. CDR1 is GTSNPN and CDR2 is SVGIG in the germline V gene (reference sequence). The CDR3, as DNA: TGTGCCTGGAGTGTAACCGCAACCGGGGAGCTGTTTTTT. Its translation: CAWSVTATGELFF.

The chain has TRBV5-4 and TRBJ2-3; D perhaps matches TRBD2 (6 bases). V lost 8 bases and J lost 1, with 14 bases in between. The CDR3 sequence is 14 residues long. CDR1 SGHNT and CDR2 YYREEE come from the germline V gene (reference sequence). The CDR3 coding sequence is TGTGCCAGTCAGGGTCGCGGGGGCACAGATACGCAGTATTTT. Its translation is CASQGRGGTDTQYF.